This entry describes one TCR beta chain. It lacks a known antigen. No base quality values were provided; no much bigger clone lies one nucleotide off. Its CDR3 holds 16 amino acids, cysteine through phenylalanine. The entry retains the CDR3 DNA only, 48 bases that are in frame from base 1. The germline V and J ends show losses of 8 bases and 4 bases respectively, and no gene match explains 6 bases of the junction. From the germline V gene (reference sequence), CDR1 is MNHEY and CDR2 is SMNVEV. Whole blood was collected in K2EDTA tubes by collaborating institutions according to the institutions' own protocols. For TCRbeta analysis, collaborator samples were shipped as frozen whole blood, as isolated PBMCs, or as DNA extracted from either sample type. The immunoSEQ Assay, a bias-controlled multiplex PCR, was used to amplify TCRbeta CDR3 regions from genomic DNA. The source study handled its data this way. Nucleated cell counts per sample were estimated from amplification of reference gene primers within the assay. To quantify the absolute abundance of each unique TCRbeta CDR3 rearrangement, sequence reads were collapsed and filtered. Productive Simpson clonality was computed per sample as the square root of Simpson's diversity index over productive rearrangements. What TCRdb holds here is the immuneACCESS table cut down to in-frame rearrangements. Part of the clones is not present; checked against another copy, under half of the missing clones reflect an unresolved V gene, and the others are unexplained. V and J calls and clone size come straight from that table; D and trimming were deduced from the DNA. The sample table holds 130,000 to 150,000 clones, of which more than 65% were seen once. The ten top clones hold about 7.2% of the sample.

The sample is drawn from a study of blood T cell repertoires in COVID-19 (dated by TCRdb to the early 2020s). Study-wide context: Samples from collaborators originated in the United States, Italy and Spain and spanned both the acute and convalescent phases of COVID-19. The material from the prospective study consisted of cDNA or gDNA derived from T cells, B-cell-depleted T cells, or PBMCs. Subjects who had been exposed to COVID-19, were actively infected with it, or had recovered from it provided the deeply sampled blood TCRbeta repertoires that made up the dataset. The repertoires were released in a freely available public database meant as a resource for research on the immune response to SARS-CoV-2. Samples were obtained from the ongoing ImmuneRACE study (first 160 participants) and from 1,254 subjects provided by 6 global collaborators. Sample metadata almost always included a de-identified subject ID, COVID-19 status, age in years and sex. Where available, HLA class I and class II types were taken from metadata supplied by the sample provider and were not determined by assay-based typing. What the authors observed across the whole study: How much clinical and demographic metadata was included differed by source and by participant, and the metadata was provided uncurated.

Specimen: peripheral blood. The receptor's source is a woman between 50 and 59 years old in a cohort sampled during active or convalescent COVID-19. The V gene is TRBV27 and the J gene is TRBJ1-6, with 12 junctional bases fitting TRBD1. The CDR3 region reads CASAGQGASYNSPLHF. The DNA sequence reads TGTGCCAGCGCGGGACAGGGGGCGAGTTATAATTCACCCCTCCACTTT.